This T cell receptor beta chain was obtained from a study of pediatric ulcerative colitis. Study observations and caveats: Substantially fewer templates came from a couple of patients' blood samples.

TCRdb's table, derived via immunoSEQ multiplex PCR, lists solely in-frame clones and lacks some. The sample contains roughly 30,000 clones, roughly 82% of which appear only once. Concerning this clone: Its matching antigen is unknown. Its ends do not fully match the called genes, so a read error is possible.

Per germline, CDR1 SGDLS and CDR2 YYNGEE. This CDR3 is 12 amino acids long. The specimen sequenced was blood. The gene calls are TRBV9 and TRBJ1-2; D is perhaps TRBD1 (6 bases). This TCR came from a boy aged 5-17 years with severe ulcerative colitis. DNA for the CDR3: TGTGCCAGCAGCGGCGGGGGGGCTATGGCCATCTTC. Its translation: CASSGGGAMAIF.